This T cell receptor beta chain was documented in a study of tumor and adjacent non-tumor tissue in lung cancer (dated by TCRdb to between 2017 and 2018). A note on the overall study: The cohort included about eleven adenocarcinoma, a couple of squamous cell carcinoma and 1 small cell lung cancer patients. Using bulk TCRbeta repertoires from under 18 lung cancer patients, the study set lung tumor tissue side by side with matched distant non-tumor lung tissue. Sequencing generated a total of approximately 130,000,000 productive TCRbeta reads, averaging around 4.2 million reads per sample. The 15 enrolled patients, of whom some ten were men and 5 were women, were aged 31 to 76 years and were diagnosed with TNM stage I to III disease. For each patient, one tumor sample and one normal lung sample were taken, giving thirty paired specimens that underwent TCRbeta CDR3 sequencing. What the study reported, not specific to this receptor: Neither the sequencing platform nor unique molecular identifiers are mentioned in the methods. In normal lung, the top 100 clones accounted for a significantly larger cumulative share of the repertoire than in tumor tissue. The cohort had only about 14 patients, and the authors noted that larger samples and more detailed clinical data are needed. Tumor tissue showed significantly higher TCR diversity (inverse Simpson) than normal lung tissue, at about 400 vs 150 (P = 0.0075, Mann-Whitney U test). Younger patients had significantly higher TCR diversity, and higher tumor TCR diversity was associated with shorter overall and disease-free survival. Peripheral blood was not sequenced, so blood TCRbeta repertoires were not examined in the lung cancer patients of the study.

The CDR1 and CDR2 encoded by the germline V gene are SGHDT and YYEEEE. The CDR3 has 16 amino acids, counting the end cysteine and phenylalanine. Of all the DNA, just the CDR3 is kept, 48 bases in frame from base 1. Libraries were built with multiplex PCR. The sequencer was an Illumina HiSeq 2500. TCRbeta libraries were built by three rounds of nested PCR using primers (Table S4), following protocols modified from ARM-PCR. Before sequencing, PCR products in the 200-500 bp range were cut out of the gel and cleaned up using the QIAquick gel extraction kit. The authors' pipeline ran thus. Trimmomatic was used to clean the reads, FLASH was used to merge the reads into complete CDR3 sequences, and MiTCR was used to assign the reads to V(D)J germline segments. Clonal diversity was computed as the inverse Simpson's index with VDJtools. In-frame sequences lacking a premature stop codon were counted as productive reads. The raw public data were reprocessed by TCRdb itself: fastp quality trimming at Q25, MiXCR clonotype calling, in-frame beta chains only. Rows are combined by CDR3 protein, so each entry shows the most common genes and DNA. TCRdb, not the authors, supplied the V and J calls. The sample table holds some 80,000 distinct CDR3 sequences, of which over 65% were seen once. Together, the top ten hold around 43% of the sample.

RNA was isolated from bulk unsorted tissue, and RNA quality was assessed with a NanoDrop ND-1000 and an Agilent 2100. Normal lung samples were distant non-tumor tissue taken more than 3 cm from the tumor edge. The donors were newly diagnosed lung cancer patients admitted for thoracic surgery in China from August to November 2014 who had not received prior chemotherapy. Patients with previous radiotherapy or chemotherapy, or with another concurrent cancer, were excluded from the study. Pieces of surgical tissue measuring roughly 1-2.2 cm3 were kept in RNAlater solution and stored at -80 degrees C until use. As for this clonotype: No antigen is known for it. The junction and the germline gene differ at one end; a read error may be behind it.

This receptor was taken from a man in his sixties or seventies with non-small cell lung cancer. Recombination connected TRBV5-6 to TRBJ2-7; 8 middle bases align to TRBD1. Sequenced sample: distant non-tumor lung tissue. CDR3 sequence: CANSSVVRDRTYEQYF. The DNA is TGTGCCAACAGCTCAGTTGTCCGGGACAGGACATACGAGCAGTACTTC.